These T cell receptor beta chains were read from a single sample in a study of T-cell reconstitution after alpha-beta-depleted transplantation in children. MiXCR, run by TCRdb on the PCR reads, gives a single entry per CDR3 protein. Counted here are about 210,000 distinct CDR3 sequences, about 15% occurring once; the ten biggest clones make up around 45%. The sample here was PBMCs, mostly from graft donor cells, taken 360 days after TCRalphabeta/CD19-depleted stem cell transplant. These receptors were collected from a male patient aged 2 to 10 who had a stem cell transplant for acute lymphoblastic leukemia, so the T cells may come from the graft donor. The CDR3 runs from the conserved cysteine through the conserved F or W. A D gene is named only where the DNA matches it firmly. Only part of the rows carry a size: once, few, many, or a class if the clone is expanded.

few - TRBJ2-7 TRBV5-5 CASSLRTAYEQYF TGTGCCAGCAGCTTAAGGACAGCCTACGAGCAGTACTTC
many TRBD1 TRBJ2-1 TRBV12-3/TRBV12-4 CASRGQGPYNEQFF TGTGCCAGCAGGGGACAGGGACCCTACAATGAGCAGTTCTTC
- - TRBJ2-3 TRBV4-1 CASSEGASTDTQYF TGCGCCAGCAGCGAAGGGGCTAGCACAGATACGCAGTATTTT
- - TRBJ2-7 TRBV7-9 CASSLVGISYEQYF TGTGCCAGCAGCTTAGTCGGGATTTCCTACGAGCAGTACTTC
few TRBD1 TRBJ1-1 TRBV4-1 CASSQGPSTGGSTEAFF TGCGCCAGCAGCCAAGGCCCCTCGACAGGGGGATCAACTGAAGCTTTCTTT
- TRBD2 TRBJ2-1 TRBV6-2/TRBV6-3 CASSYDTSGANEQFF TGTGCCAGCAGTTATGATACTAGCGGGGCCAATGAGCAGTTCTTC
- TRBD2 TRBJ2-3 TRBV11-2 CASSLVGTRFRPTDTQYF TGTGCCAGCAGCTTAGTTGGGACTAGATTTCGCCCCACAGATACGCAGTATTTT
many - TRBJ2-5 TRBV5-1 CASSLAQETQYF TGCGCCAGCAGCTTGGCCCAAGAGACCCAGTACTTC
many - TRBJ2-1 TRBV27 CASSFRGPGKGEGRGNEQFF TGTGCCAGCAGTTTCAGGGGTCCAGGAAAGGGGGAGGGCCGGGGTAATGAGCAGTTCTTC
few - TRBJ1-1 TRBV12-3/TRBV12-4 CASSLAGLENTEAFF TGTGCCAGCAGTTTAGCGGGCCTCGAGAACACTGAAGCTTTCTTT
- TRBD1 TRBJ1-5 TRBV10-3 CATLDRGNQPQHF TGTGCCACACTGGACAGGGGCAATCAGCCCCAGCATTTT
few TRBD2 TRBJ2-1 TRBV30 CAWSVSGLGLFF TGTGCCTGGAGTGTAAGTGGACTAGGTCTGTTCTTC
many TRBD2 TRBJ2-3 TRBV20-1 CSASRLAGEDTQYF TGCAGTGCTAGTCGCCTAGCGGGAGAAGATACGCAGTATTTT
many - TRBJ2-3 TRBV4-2 CASSQGGSSTSTDTQYF TGTGCCAGCAGCCAAGGGGGGTCCTCGACTAGCACAGATACGCAGTATTTT